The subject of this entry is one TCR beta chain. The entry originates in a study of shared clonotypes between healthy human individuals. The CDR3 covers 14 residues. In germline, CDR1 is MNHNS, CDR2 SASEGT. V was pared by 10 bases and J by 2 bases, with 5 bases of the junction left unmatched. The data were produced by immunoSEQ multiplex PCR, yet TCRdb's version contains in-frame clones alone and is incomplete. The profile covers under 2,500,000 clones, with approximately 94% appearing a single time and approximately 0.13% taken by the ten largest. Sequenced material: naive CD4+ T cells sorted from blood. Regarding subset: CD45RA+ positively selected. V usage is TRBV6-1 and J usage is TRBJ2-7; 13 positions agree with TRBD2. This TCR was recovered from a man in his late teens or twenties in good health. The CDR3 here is CATMTSGGPYEQYF. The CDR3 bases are TGTGCCACCATGACTAGCGGGGGGCCCTACGAGCAGTACTTC.